These 17 T cell receptor beta chains came from one sample sequenced in a study of beta chain features in type 1 diabetes. The study's findings and limits: A moderate, significant TCRB CDR3 shortening appeared in type 1 diabetes across four CD4+ subsets.

Antigen specificity for these receptors is unknown. Reverse transcribing all isolated RNA meant expressed TCRB transcripts were sequenced. Clones were sequenced by immunoSEQ multiplex PCR, and TCRdb holds only the in-frame ones, with some missing. The repertoire holds some 350,000 clones, roughly 12% seen once, with roughly 0.015% in the top ten. Sequencing input: naive CD4+ T cells from blood. These receptors were obtained from a woman aged 18-29 years with type 1 diabetes.

This clone was counted between two and nine times. The rearrangement uses TRBV10-3 and TRBJ1-2, with D unresolved. Germline lookup yields CDR1 ENHRY and CDR2 SYGVKD. This CDR3 contains 14 residues. Deletions cut 4 bases from V and 3 bases from J, with 12 bases between. CDR3 sequence reads: CAISVPGSDYGYTF. The DNA of the CDR3 is TGTGCCATCAGTGTCCCAGGTTCCGACTATGGCTACACCTTC.

This clone was counted a few times. The chain recombines TRBV30 with TRBJ2-6, with D perhaps matching TRBD1 (5 bases). The germline V and J ends were trimmed by 3 bases and 0 bases, with 6 bases remaining between them. Germline CDR1 reads GTSNPN; CDR2 reads SVGIG (reference sequence). The CDR3 is made up of 14 amino acids. CDR3 in DNA: TGTGCCTGGAGAGGGGACTCTGGGGCCAACGTCCTGACTTTC. It codes for CAWRGDSGANVLTF.

In DNA, the CDR3 is TGTGCTAGTGGTTCCGGACTGACTCGTAACCCAGATACGCAGTATTTT. Amino acid sequence: CASGSGLTRNPDTQYF. The chain carries TRBV12-5 and TRBJ2-3; a weak D match, TRBD2 (5 bases). The CDR3 loop spans 16 amino acids. CDR1 and CDR2 from the germline V gene are LGHNT and FRNRAP. V gave up 4 bases and J gave up 4 bases, with 18 bases separating them.

The sample holds a few counts of this clone. J is TRBJ2-5 and V is TRBV7-9, with D perhaps matching TRBD2 (5 bases). V lost 3 bases to trimming and J lost 1 base, with 15 bases between them. Looked up from germline, CDR1 is SEHNR and CDR2 is FQNEAQ (reference sequence). This CDR3 is 16 amino acids long. This chain's CDR3 is CASSFASGAVQETQYF. The DNA for the CDR3 is TGTGCCAGCAGCTTTGCCTCTGGAGCGGTCCAAGAGACCCAGTACTTC.

There are a few counts of this clone. V gene TRBV5-4 combines with J gene TRBJ2-1; tentative D call: TRBD1 (6 bases). Per the germline V gene, CDR1 is SGHNT and CDR2 is YYREEE (reference sequence). The CDR3 is made up of 14 amino acids. V was shortened by 1 base and J by 8 bases, with 13 bases between the two germline ends. The CDR3 loop reads CASSLQGSVHEQFF. In nucleotides, the CDR3 is TGTGCCAGCAGCTTGCAGGGGTCGGTGCATGAGCAGTTCTTC.

This clone turned up a few times. The V call is TRBV6-5, the J call TRBJ2-7, with 8 bases that match TRBD1. With V trimmed by 2 bases and J by 6 bases, 6 bases remained unmatched. Germline V CDR1 and CDR2: MNHEY, SVGAGI. The CDR3 loop spans 14 amino acids. This chain's CDR3 is CASSYRQGRSEQYF. The CDR3 DNA reads TGTGCCAGCAGTTACCGACAGGGGAGGTCCGAGCAGTACTTC.

In DNA, the CDR3 is TGTGCCAGTAGTCGCCCCGGGCGGGACCCCTTCTATGGCTACACCTTC. Protein product: CASSRPGRDPFYGYTF. The chain is built from TRBV19 and TRBJ1-2, with TRBD1 as a possible D gene (5 bases). The CDR3 has 16 residues. The germline V and J ends were trimmed by 5 bases and 4 bases, with 20 bases remaining between them. Germline-derived CDR1 and CDR2 are LNHDA and SQIVND (reference sequence).

CDR3 nucleotides: TGCAGCTGGGGCGGGAGGGGAGAGACCCAGTACTTC. Encoded protein: CSWGGRGETQYF. V is TRBV29-1 and J is TRBJ2-5; 9 bases fit TRBD2. Germline V gene data show CDR1 as SQVTM and CDR2 as ANQGSEA. The CDR3 has 12 residues. J lost 4 bases, V lost 8 bases, and 5 bases had no gene match.

Only a few counts were recorded for this clone. V is TRBV27 and J is TRBJ2-7; 11 nucleotides match TRBD2. V trimming: 0 bases; J trimming: 3 bases; junction bases outside the gene matches: 4. The CDR3 is made up of 16 amino acids. Looked up from germline, CDR1 is MNHEY and CDR2 is SMNVEV (reference sequence). CDR3 coding DNA: TGTGCCAGCAGTTTATCATCCGGGACTAGCGGCTACGAGCAGTACTTC. This codes for CASSLSSGTSGYEQYF.

V is TRBV15 and J is TRBJ2-7, with D possibly TRBD1 on 5 matching bases. Germline V gives CDR1 LNHNV, CDR2 YYDKDF (reference sequence). Between the trimmed V and J ends, which lost 0 bases and 6 bases, there was a span of 6 bases. The CDR3 sequence is 12 residues long. The CDR3 here is CATSRDRGEQYV. DNA of the CDR3: TGTGCCACCAGCAGAGATAGGGGCGAGCAGTACGTC.

This clone occurred a few times. This chain links TRBV7-2 with TRBJ2-2; TRBD1 is a possible D gene (5 bases). Germline V gene lookup returns CDR1 SGHTA and CDR2 FQGNSA. The CDR3 runs to 16 residues. Trimming took 4 bases from V and 4 from J, leaving 16 bases between them. The CDR3 nucleotides read TGTGCCAGCAGCTCCCACTCAGACAGTGTCACCGGGGAGCTGTTTTTT. Encoded protein: CASSSHSDSVTGELFF.

There are a few counts of this clone. The V and J genes are TRBV21-1 and TRBJ2-7; the table names TRBD1, a call not compared with the DNA. TRBV21-1 is flagged as a pseudogene. There are 15 residues in the CDR3. CDR3 sequence (DNA): TGTGCCAGCAGCAAAAGGCCAGGGACAGGCTACGAGCAGTACGTC. This translates into CASSKRPGTGYEQYV.

This clone occurred a few times. The chain has TRBV11-2 and TRBJ2-3, with 13 positions matching TRBD2. J gave up 6 bases and V 5 bases, and 5 bases lay outside the gene matches. CDR1 SGHAT and CDR2 FQNNGV come from the germline V gene. CDR3 size: 15 residues. This CDR3 is CASSPGTSGVDTQYF. Written as DNA, the CDR3 is TGTGCCAGCAGCCCCGGGACTAGCGGGGTGGATACGCAGTATTTT.

This clone was counted a few times. This same CDR3 is encoded by further DNA sequences in the sample. J is TRBJ2-7 and V is TRBV7-9; perhaps TRBD1 as D (5 bases). V gave up 3 bases and J gave up 0 bases, with 6 bases separating them. Looked up from germline, CDR1 is SEHNR and CDR2 is FQNEAQ (reference sequence). The CDR3 runs 13 residues. In nucleotides, the CDR3 is TGTGCCAGCAGCTTCGACAGCTCCTACGAGCAGTACTTC. Amino acids: CASSFDSSYEQYF.

This clone was observed a few times. The chain joins TRBV7-9 to TRBJ2-1; 9 bases are a match to TRBD2. Germline CDR1 and CDR2: SEHNR and FQNEAQ (reference sequence). This CDR3 has 15 amino acids. The V segment lost 5 bases and the J segment 6 bases; nucleotides outside the gene matches: 8. The DNA of the CDR3 is TGTGCCAGCAGCGTACCGGGACTAGCTAGCAATGAGCAGTTCTTC. It is translated as CASSVPGLASNEQFF.

This clone occurred a few times. CDR3 region: CASSQGQTNTEAFF. CDR3 nucleotides: TGCGCCAGCAGCCAGGGACAGACGAACACTGAAGCTTTCTTT. V usage is TRBV4-1 and J usage is TRBJ1-1, with 7 bases identical to TRBD1. V lost 3 bases to trimming and J lost 1 base; unmatched junction nucleotides: 2. The germline gives CDR1 MGHRA, CDR2 YSYEKL. The CDR3 covers 14 residues.

This clone was seen a handful of times. This chain connects TRBV5-4 to TRBJ2-4; 10 positions agree with TRBD1. J was trimmed by 10 bases and V by 2 bases; bases with no gene match: 3. The CDR3 has 13 residues. Per germline, CDR1 SGHNT and CDR2 YYREEE (reference sequence). In DNA, the CDR3 is TGTGCCAGCAGCTTCGACAGGGGGCGTATTCAGTACTTC. Its protein product is CASSFDRGRIQYF.